The 29 T cell receptor beta chains in this list originate from one sample, sequenced in a study of blood T cell repertoires in COVID-19. Repertoires were generated with immunoSEQ multiplex PCR, while TCRdb's copy carries only in-frame clones and drops some. The table includes 200,000 to 250,000 clones, 87% detected once. The material sequenced was PBMCs or T cells enriched from blood (not recorded which). The receptor source for this set is a man aged 25-45 years who had recovered from COVID-19.

The V gene is TRBV10-3, the J gene TRBJ2-7; TRBD1 aligns across 9 bases. J was trimmed by 5 bases and V by 2 bases; bases with no gene match: 4. The CDR3 runs to 14 residues. Germline CDR1 ENHRY, CDR2 SYGVKD. The CDR3 DNA reads as TGTGCCATCAGTGAGAAGACAGGGGGAAACGAGCAGTACTTC. Its translation: CAISEKTGGNEQYF.

This rearrangement joins TRBV7-9 to TRBJ2-7; 9 nucleotides align to TRBD2. J was trimmed by 3 bases and V by 5 bases; bases with no gene match: 17. The CDR3 runs 18 residues. CDR1 is SEHNR and CDR2 is FQNEAQ in the germline V gene (reference sequence). The DNA of the CDR3 is TGTGCCAGCAGCCCCCCGATGGGGCGGGAGGGCCAAAGCTACGAGCAGTACTTC. Its protein product is CASSPPMGREGQSYEQYF. The full variable domain, its missing parts supplied by reference TRBV7-9 and TRBJ2-7, is DTGVSQNPRHKITKRGQNVTFRCDPISEHNRLYWYRQTLGQGPEFLTYFQNEAQLEKSRLLSDRFSAERPKGSFSTLEIQRTEQGDSAMYLCASSPPMGREGQSYEQYFGPGTRLTVT.

The rearrangement joins TRBV10-1 to TRBJ2-1, with TRBD2 matching over 14 bases. CDR1 is WNHNN and CDR2 is SYGVQD in the germline V gene (reference sequence). V gave up 6 bases and J gave up 8 bases; unmatched junction bases: 6. CDR3 length equals 15 residues. The chain's CDR3 is CASSPGTSGSYEQFF. The CDR3 DNA is TGCGCCAGCAGCCCCGGGACTAGCGGGAGTTATGAGCAGTTCTTC.

The rearrangement joins TRBV18 to TRBJ1-3; 7 bases map to TRBD1. The junction had 4 bases not matched to a gene; V was cut back by 2 bases and J by 0 bases. Germline V lookup: CDR1 KGHSH, CDR2 LQKENI. The CDR3 is made up of 16 amino acids. The CDR3 is CASSPDRTGSGNTIYF. The CDR3 nucleotides are TGTGCCAGCTCACCAGACAGGACAGGCTCTGGAAACACCATATATTTT.

V usage is TRBV10-3 and J usage is TRBJ2-3; weak D call: TRBD1 (6 bases). Per germline, CDR1 ENHRY and CDR2 SYGVKD. The V end was cut by 3 bases, the J end by 0 bases, with 10 bases between. The CDR3 spans 15 residues. This CDR3 reads CAISDPTGSTDTQYF. In nucleotides, the CDR3 is TGTGCCATCAGTGACCCAACAGGGAGCACAGATACGCAGTATTTT.

The chain is built from TRBV28 and TRBJ2-3; 11 nucleotides agree with TRBD2. The CDR3 extends over 15 amino acids. The V gene's germline CDR1 is MDHEN and CDR2 SYDVKM. Germline trimming cut 5 bases from V and 4 bases from J; bases unmatched to any gene: 5. CDR3 sequence (DNA): TGTGCCAGCAGTATAGCGGGAGGGCGAGCAGATACGCAGTATTTT. This sequence encodes CASSIAGGRADTQYF.

The chain employs TRBV6-2 or TRBV6-3 and TRBJ1-5, with unresolved D. The germline CDR1 and CDR2 sequences are MNHEY and SVGEGT. V lost 5 bases, J lost 4 bases, and 12 bases lay in between. This CDR3 spans 14 amino acids. CDR3 protein: CASSPRGLNQPQHF. CDR3 nucleotide sequence: TGTGCCAGCAGTCCCAGAGGGTTAAATCAGCCCCAGCATTTT.

The chain has TRBV29-1 and TRBJ2-3, with 7 positions matching TRBD1. J lost 1 base, V lost 6 bases, and 1 base had no gene match. Germline loops: CDR1 SQVTM, CDR2 ANQGSEA. This CDR3 has 12 amino acids. CDR3 loop: CSVGQGTDTQYF. CDR3 nucleotides: TGCAGCGTCGGACAGGGCACAGATACGCAGTATTTT.

The rearrangement uses TRBV10-3 and TRBJ1-5, with no clear D. Trimming pared 3 bases from V and 2 bases from J, leaving 11 bases between. This CDR3 region has 15 residues. Germline V gene sequence: CDR1 ENHRY, CDR2 SYGVKD. The DNA for the CDR3 is TGTGCCATCAGTGACTCCCCTAGCGGCAATCAGCCCCAGCATTTT. Protein: CAISDSPSGNQPQHF.

The rearrangement joins TRBV30 to TRBJ2-1, with 11 bases fitting TRBD2. Germline V gives CDR1 GTSNPN, CDR2 SVGIG (reference sequence). The V gene end was trimmed by 2 bases and the J gene end by 7 bases; junction bases not matched to a gene: 1. The CDR3 has 13 amino acids. CDR3 region: CAWSRLAGNEQFF. Written as DNA, the CDR3 is TGTGCCTGGAGTCGACTAGCGGGGAATGAGCAGTTCTTC.

This clone came up a few times. The chain recombines TRBV5-5 with TRBJ2-7; 7 nucleotides align to TRBD1. After removal of 7 bases from V and 3 bases from J, the junction contained 10 bases not matched to a gene. This CDR3 is built from 14 residues. Germline CDR1 and CDR2: SGHKS and YYEKEE (reference sequence). This chain's CDR3 is CASRVPGQNYEQYF. The CDR3 DNA is TGTGCCAGCCGAGTTCCGGGACAGAACTACGAGCAGTACTTC.

This clone was counted once. The rearrangement links TRBV19 to TRBJ2-6, with TRBD2 matching 7 bases. Germline V gives CDR1 LNHDA, CDR2 SQIVND (reference sequence). V dropped 5 bases and J dropped 0; count of bases not matched to a gene: 7. The CDR3 totals 17 residues. Written as DNA, the CDR3 is TGTGCCAGTAGTGCAGGGAGGGGTTTCTCTGGGGCCAACGTCCTGACTTTC. It translates to CASSAGRGFSGANVLTF.

The V gene is TRBV29-1, the J gene TRBJ1-2; 7 nucleotides match TRBD1. Germline V gene lookup returns CDR1 SQVTM and CDR2 ANQGSEA. The CDR3 runs 13 residues. The ends lost 7 bases at V and 4 bases at J; junction bases unmatched: 9. This chain's CDR3 is CSALTGSGYGYTF. In DNA, the CDR3 is TGCAGCGCGTTGACAGGGTCAGGCTATGGCTACACCTTC.

The chain uses TRBV10-3 and TRBJ2-5; D may be TRBD1 (6 bases). There are 13 residues in the CDR3. Trimming pared 6 bases from V and 2 bases from J, leaving 10 bases between. Germline CDR1 reads ENHRY; CDR2 reads SYGVKD. CDR3 bases: TGTGCCATCAGGTCAGGGGAGCAAGAGACCCAGTACTTC. Translated: CAIRSGEQETQYF.

The J gene is TRBJ2-3, the V gene TRBV19, with D tentatively TRBD2 (5 bases). The length of the CDR3 is 13 residues. Between the trimmed V and J ends, which lost 0 bases and 8 bases, there was a span of 9 bases. Germline lookup yields CDR1 LNHDA and CDR2 SQIVND (reference sequence). The CDR3 region is CASSIDTRGTQYF. In DNA form, the CDR3 reads TGTGCCAGTAGTATAGATACCCGGGGTACGCAGTATTTT.

The chain joins TRBV10-2 to TRBJ1-5; 10 nucleotides line up with TRBD1. The CDR3 is made up of 18 amino acids. CDR1 and CDR2 (germline): WSHSY, SAAADI. Losses at the gene ends were 0 bases for V and 0 bases for J; bases not matched to a gene: 5. This CDR3 is CASSESDRGPYSNQPQHF. In DNA form, the CDR3 reads TGCGCCAGCAGTGAGTCTGACAGGGGGCCATATAGCAATCAGCCCCAGCATTTT.

The gene calls are TRBV6-4 and TRBJ2-1, with a weak D call TRBD2 (5 bases). CDR1 is MRHNA and CDR2 is SNTAGT in the germline V gene. The CDR3 covers 13 residues. The V end was cut by 3 bases, the J end by 7 bases, with 10 bases between. The CDR3 spells CASSEAWENEQFF. The CDR3 DNA reads TGTGCCAGCAGTGAAGCTTGGGAGAATGAGCAGTTCTTC.

This clone was seen only once. The gene calls are TRBV12-3 or TRBV12-4 and TRBJ2-3; TRBD2 is a possible D gene (5 bases). The CDR3 is 12 residues long. Trimming stripped 6 bases from V and 2 bases from J, with 6 bases between. CDR3 region: CASSGITDTQYF. The CDR3, as DNA: TGTGCCAGCAGCGGGATCACAGATACGCAGTATTTT.

Worth noting for this clone: One junction end disagrees with the germline gene, perhaps due to a read error. This chain joins TRBV3-1 (or the pseudogene TRBV3-2) and TRBJ2-2; the match to TRBD2 covers 11 bases. CDR3 length: 13 residues. Germline V gene sequence: CDR1 LGHDT, CDR2 YNNKEL (reference sequence). CDR3 nucleotide sequence: TGTGCCAGCAGCCAAACCCTACTAGCGGGGGTCTCTTTT. Translation: CASSQTLLAGVSF.

This clone was recorded once. The rearrangement uses TRBV6-1 and TRBJ2-7; D is possibly TRBD1 (6 bases). Germline CDR1 reads MNHNS; CDR2 reads SASEGT. This CDR3 comprises 15 residues. The V end was cut by 1 base, the J end by 1 base, with 11 bases between. This chain's CDR3 is CASSEGRGRSYEQYF. The CDR3 DNA reads TGTGCCAGCAGTGAAGGCAGGGGCCGGTCCTACGAGCAGTACTTC.

J is TRBJ1-6 and V is TRBV18; D remains unclear. V lost 2 bases, J lost 9 bases, and 8 bases lay in between. CDR3 length equals 13 residues. Germline V gene data show CDR1 as KGHSH and CDR2 as LQKENI. Written as DNA, the CDR3 is TGTGCCAGCTCACCAGAACGAGGTTCACCCCTCCACTTT. Translation gives CASSPERGSPLHF.

A note on this clone: The same CDR3 can be traced to other DNA sequences in this sample. The chain links TRBV5-6 to TRBJ2-7; no firm D call. The CDR3 length is 12 residues. The germline CDR1 and CDR2 sequences are SGHDT and YYEEEE. The germline V and J ends were trimmed by 5 bases and 0 bases, with 6 bases remaining between them. The CDR3 sequence: CASSSSSYEQYF. CDR3 nucleotide sequence: TGTGCCAGCAGTTCCTCCTCCTACGAGCAGTACTTC.

The chain couples TRBV2 to TRBJ2-7; 12 nucleotides align to TRBD2. The CDR3 totals 14 residues. The trim removed 8 bases at V and 3 bases at J, leaving 5 bases unmatched. Germline loops: CDR1 SNHLY, CDR2 FYNNEI. CDR3 nucleotides: TGTGCCAGCCGTCCGGGACTAGCGGGCTACGAGCAGTACTTC. This encodes CASRPGLAGYEQYF.

This chain connects TRBV7-2 to TRBJ2-1, with D possibly TRBD2 on 6 matching bases. CDR1 is SGHTA, CDR2 FQGNSA, per germline. This CDR3 is 15 amino acids long. V lost 1 base to trimming and J lost 4 bases, with 11 bases between them. CDR3 loop: CASSLGGRFYNEQFF. CDR3 in DNA: TGTGCCAGCAGCTTAGGGGGGAGGTTTTACAATGAGCAGTTCTTC.

CDR3 sequence: CASWPSDSYYGYTF. The CDR3 DNA reads TGTGCCAGCTGGCCATCGGACAGTTACTATGGCTACACCTTC. The genes are TRBV19 and TRBJ1-2, with a weak D call TRBD1 (6 bases). Germline V gene sequence: CDR1 LNHDA, CDR2 SQIVND (reference sequence). CDR3 length equals 14 residues. The ends were cut back, 9 bases at V and 3 bases at J, with 17 bases in the middle. Variable domain in full (rest from reference TRBV19 and TRBJ1-2): DGGITQSPKYLFRKEGQNVTLSCEQNLNHDAMYWYRQDPGQGLRLIYYSQIVNDFQKGDIAEGYSVSREKKESFPLTVTSAQKNPTAFYLCASWPSDSYYGYTFGSGTRLTVV.

This chain uses TRBV29-1 with TRBJ2-3; 9 bases fit TRBD2. Trimming took 0 bases from V and 4 from J; bases not matched to a gene: 2. Germline CDR1 and CDR2: SQVTM and ANQGSEA. The CDR3 is 14 amino acids. DNA for the CDR3: TGCAGCGTTGAAGAGCGGGGGGGCCCAGATACGCAGTATTTT. Residues: CSVEERGGPDTQYF.

This rearrangement joins TRBV18 to TRBJ2-5, with 8 bases that match TRBD2. CDR1 KGHSH and CDR2 LQKENI come from the germline V gene. CDR3 length: 16 residues. J lost 2 bases, V lost 5 bases, and 10 bases had no gene match. The CDR3 DNA sequence: TGTGCCAGCTCAGCCCAGGGACTAGGACTTCAAGAGACCCAGTACTTC. Its translation is CASSAQGLGLQETQYF.

The chain has TRBV28 and TRBJ2-1; a weak D match, TRBD1 (5 bases). V was clipped by 7 bases and J by 9 bases, with 19 bases between them. Germline V gene data show CDR1 as MDHEN and CDR2 as SYDVKM. CDR3 size: 14 residues. CDR3 DNA: TGTGCCAGCACCGAAGGGGCGGTACAAGCTGAGCAGTTCTTC. Translation gives CASTEGAVQAEQFF.

The CDR3 nucleotides are TGTGCCAGCAGCTCCCTGGGGGGTGTAACCTACAATGAGCAGTTCTTC. Protein: CASSSLGGVTYNEQFF. The chain joins TRBV7-2 to TRBJ2-1, with a tentative D call TRBD2 (6 bases). V was clipped by 4 bases and J by 2 bases, with 15 bases between them. CDR1 is SGHTA, CDR2 FQGNSA, per germline. This CDR3 comprises 16 residues.